This T cell receptor (beta chain) is from a study of cytomegalovirus exposure and HLA in healthy donors. Overall study: Of all 398 donors who were genotyped, roughly 81% belonged to the Caucasian-associated ancestry cluster. Study-level findings and limits: Reports showed the classifier diagnosing cytomegalovirus status with high specificity and sensitivity.

Germline V gives CDR1 SGHRS, CDR2 YFSETQ. The CDR3 extends over 13 amino acids. With 5 bases removed from V and 0 bases from J, the gap between germline ends came to 7 bases. With 60 Vbeta and 13 Jbeta primers, the PCR was carried out. Sequencing used immunoSEQ multiplex PCR; TCRdb keeps in-frame clones, though not all of them. Of 200,000 to 250,000 clones listed, 70% to 85% are singletons. As for this clone: The target antigen is unknown.

This TCR was sampled from a woman in her 40s in good health and CMV-seronegative. The rearrangement links TRBV5-1 to TRBJ2-3, with TRBD1 as a possible D gene (5 bases). The sample consisted of PBMCs. The CDR3 nucleotides are TGCGCCAGCAGGAAGGGGAGCACAGATACGCAGTATTTT. It translates to CASRKGSTDTQYF.